These T cell receptor beta chains were read from a single sample in a study of OX40 agonist ivuxolimab in advanced cancers. The method was immunoSEQ multiplex PCR; TCRdb's version includes in-frame clones alone and lacks a portion of them. The sample lists 35,000 to 55,000 clones; 65% to 90% were seen once. The sample here was CD4+ or CD8+ T cells sorted from blood, taken in a trial of the OX40 agonist ivuxolimab. The source is an adult with an advanced solid tumor such as melanoma, head and neck, liver or kidney cancer. Both conserved end residues are part of each CDR3. The order of the fields is V gene, J gene, clone size, D gene, CDR3 protein, CDR3 DNA. The D gene is left open where the match is weak. Only some rows state a clone size, as once, few, many or a class for expanded clones.

v_call: TRBV21-1; j_call: TRBJ2-5; clone_size: few; d_call: -; cdr3_aa: CASSTQGGGGLETQYF; cdr3_nt: TGTGCCAGCAGCACCCAGGGAGGGGGCGGTTTAGAGACCCAGTACTTC
v_call: TRBV2; j_call: TRBJ1-5; clone_size: -; d_call: -; cdr3_aa: CASSGQIWNQPQHF; cdr3_nt: TGTGCCAGCAGTGGTCAGATTTGGAATCAGCCCCAGCATTTT
v_call: TRBV6-5; j_call: TRBJ2-2; clone_size: -; d_call: -; cdr3_aa: CASRQSRGPTGELFF; cdr3_nt: TGTGCCAGCAGGCAGTCGCGGGGGCCCACCGGGGAGCTGTTTTTT
v_call: TRBV5-1; j_call: TRBJ1-4; clone_size: -; d_call: -; cdr3_aa: CASSQGQSEEKLFF; cdr3_nt: TGCGCCAGCAGCCAAGGACAGTCCGAAGAAAAACTGTTTTTT
v_call: TRBV5-4; j_call: TRBJ2-3; clone_size: -; d_call: -; cdr3_aa: CASTNPGVVESDTQYF; cdr3_nt: TGTGCCAGCACTAACCCGGGAGTAGTCGAATCAGATACGCAGTATTTT
v_call: TRBV2; j_call: TRBJ2-1; clone_size: -; d_call: TRBD1; cdr3_aa: CARGQAKYNEQFF; cdr3_nt: TGTGCCAGAGGACAGGCCAAATACAATGAGCAGTTCTTC
v_call: TRBV4-1; j_call: TRBJ2-3; clone_size: -; d_call: TRBD1; cdr3_aa: CASSQDLVRDRVYTDTQYF; cdr3_nt: TGCGCCAGCAGCCAAGATCTCGTGCGAGACAGGGTATACACAGATACGCAGTATTTT
v_call: TRBV28; j_call: TRBJ2-5; clone_size: once; d_call: -; cdr3_aa: CASARPPVETQYF; cdr3_nt: TGTGCCAGCGCCAGGCCGCCAGTAGAGACCCAGTACTTC
v_call: TRBV2; j_call: TRBJ2-1; clone_size: -; d_call: TRBD2; cdr3_aa: CASSPQPPAGVGNEQFF; cdr3_nt: TGTGCCAGCAGTCCCCAGCCCCCTGCGGGAGTGGGCAATGAGCAGTTCTTC
v_call: TRBV6-6; j_call: TRBJ2-2; clone_size: few; d_call: -; cdr3_aa: CASSYVGGNTGELFF; cdr3_nt: TGTGCCAGCAGTTACGTTGGGGGGAACACCGGGGAGCTGTTTTTT
v_call: TRBV5-1; j_call: TRBJ2-4; clone_size: -; d_call: -; cdr3_aa: CASSLERAQNIQYF; cdr3_nt: TGCGCCAGCAGCTTGGAGCGGGCACAAAACATTCAGTACTTC
v_call: TRBV18; j_call: TRBJ2-5; clone_size: -; d_call: -; cdr3_aa: CASSFDRETQYF; cdr3_nt: TGTGCCAGCTCATTTGACAGGGAGACCCAGTACTTC
v_call: TRBV10-3; j_call: TRBJ1-2; clone_size: -; d_call: TRBD1; cdr3_aa: CAISEPGQGANYGYTF; cdr3_nt: TGTGCCATCAGTGAGCCGGGACAGGGGGCAAACTATGGCTACACCTTC
v_call: TRBV2; j_call: TRBJ2-1; clone_size: -; d_call: TRBD2; cdr3_aa: CASKKRGGPNEQFF; cdr3_nt: TGTGCCAGCAAGAAGCGGGGGGGCCCCAATGAGCAGTTCTTC
v_call: TRBV27; j_call: TRBJ2-7; clone_size: few; d_call: -; cdr3_aa: CASSFRGREQYF; cdr3_nt: TGTGCCAGCAGTTTCAGGGGAAGGGAGCAGTACTTC
v_call: TRBV6-5; j_call: TRBJ2-5; clone_size: -; d_call: -; cdr3_aa: CASSWSDSGTQETQYF; cdr3_nt: TGTGCCAGCAGTTGGTCGGATAGCGGAACACAAGAGACCCAGTACTTC
v_call: TRBV4-1; j_call: TRBJ1-2; clone_size: -; d_call: TRBD1; cdr3_aa: CASSQMGQVNGYTF; cdr3_nt: TGCGCCAGCAGCCAGATGGGACAGGTGAATGGCTACACCTTC
v_call: TRBV19; j_call: TRBJ2-1; clone_size: -; d_call: TRBD2; cdr3_aa: CASSWTSQHNEQFF; cdr3_nt: TGTGCCAGTAGTTGGACTAGCCAACACAATGAGCAGTTCTTC
v_call: TRBV7-2; j_call: TRBJ2-2; clone_size: -; d_call: -; cdr3_aa: CASSRHGVTGELFF; cdr3_nt: TGTGCCAGCAGCAGACACGGGGTGACCGGGGAGCTGTTTTTT
v_call: TRBV10-3; j_call: TRBJ1-1; clone_size: -; d_call: -; cdr3_aa: CAISETGTGTEAFF; cdr3_nt: TGTGCCATCAGTGAGACTGGGACGGGCACTGAAGCTTTCTTT
v_call: TRBV7-3; j_call: TRBJ1-1; clone_size: -; d_call: -; cdr3_aa: CASSPHPNTEAFF; cdr3_nt: TGTGCCAGCAGCCCCCACCCGAACACTGAAGCTTTCTTT
v_call: TRBV11-2; j_call: TRBJ1-6; clone_size: -; d_call: -; cdr3_aa: CASSLVGPYNSPLHF; cdr3_nt: TGTGCCAGCAGCTTAGTCGGACCCTATAATTCACCCCTCCACTTT
v_call: TRBV5-1; j_call: TRBJ1-1; clone_size: -; d_call: -; cdr3_aa: CASSLASANTEAFF; cdr3_nt: TGCGCCAGCAGCTTGGCCAGCGCTAACACTGAAGCTTTCTTT